This is a list of T cell receptor beta chains from one sample in a study of OX40 agonist ivuxolimab in advanced cancers. The assay was immunoSEQ multiplex PCR, and TCRdb's table has in-frame clones only and misses some. This table has 50,000 to 70,000 clones, around 93% appearing once. Source: CD4+ or CD8+ T cells sorted from blood, taken in a trial of the OX40 agonist ivuxolimab. These receptors all come from an adult with an advanced solid tumor such as melanoma, head and neck, liver or kidney cancer. The CDR3 runs from the conserved cysteine through the conserved F or W. D genes are given only for firm matches.

v_call d_call cdr3_aa
TRBV6-1 TRBD1 CASRPTTGGGNTIYF
TRBV7-8 . CASSFNWRNNEQYF
TRBV5-4 . CASRRESSGANVLTF
TRBV6-6 . CATSMYRGAGNTIYF
TRBV5-6 . CASSSGGGRYTGELFF
TRBV7-8 . CASSLALIQGRYEQYF
TRBV5-6 TRBD1 CASSRGQGASDTQYF
TRBV11-3 . CASSFLLDGETQYF
TRBV19 TRBD2 CASTLTSGEYNEQFF
TRBV27 . CASRKNTLSPGELFF
TRBV6-1 . CASSEVGDAAYEQYF